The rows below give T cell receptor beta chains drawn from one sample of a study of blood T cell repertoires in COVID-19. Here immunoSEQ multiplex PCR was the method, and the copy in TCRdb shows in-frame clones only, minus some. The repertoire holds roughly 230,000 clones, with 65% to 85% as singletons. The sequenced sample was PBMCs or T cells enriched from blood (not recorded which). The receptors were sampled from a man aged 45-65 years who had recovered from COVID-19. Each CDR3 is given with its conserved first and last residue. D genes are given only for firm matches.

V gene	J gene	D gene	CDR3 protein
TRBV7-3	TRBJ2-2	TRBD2	CASSSPSGVTTGELFF
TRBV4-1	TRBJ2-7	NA	CASSQVVSGAYEQYF
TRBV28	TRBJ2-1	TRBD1	CASSRGGVYNEQFF
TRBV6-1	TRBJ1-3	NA	CASSGTGLWDSGNTIYF
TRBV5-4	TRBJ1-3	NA	CASSLGSKGPSSGNTIYF
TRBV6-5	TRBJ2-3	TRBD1	CASRVRDRGTDTQYF
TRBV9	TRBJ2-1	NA	CASSVAFPNMRDNEQFF
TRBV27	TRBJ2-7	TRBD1	CASSFRDSSYEQYF
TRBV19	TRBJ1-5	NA	CATLEFTGSNQPQHF
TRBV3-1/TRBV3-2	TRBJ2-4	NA	CASSQASGVGNIQYF
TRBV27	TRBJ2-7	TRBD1	CASRRQGQGVYEQYF